This T cell receptor beta chain stems from a study of T cells in Graves' hyperthyroidism and ophthalmopathy. V lost 4 bases to trimming and J lost 0 bases, with 11 bases between them. Per germline, CDR1 LNHDA and CDR2 SQIVND (reference sequence). This CDR3 contains 15 residues. The source material, RNA transcripts, was used to amplify TCR beta CDR3 regions. The HTBI primer set served for first-round RT-PCR of the TCR CDR3. TCRdb processed the multiplex PCR reads anew with MiXCR; each CDR3 protein has one entry. Of 340,000 or so distinct CDR3 sequences listed, approximately 15% are singletons. Orbital computed tomography and thyroid ultrasound, together with serum TRAb and thyroxine and clinical symptoms, were used for diagnoses.

This TCR was recovered from a man in his thirties or forties with Graves' hyperthyroidism. Sequencing used blood. V is TRBV19 and J is TRBJ2-3; perhaps TRBD2 as D (6 bases). Written as DNA, the CDR3 is TGTGCCAGTAGTACGCTAGCGTTGAGCACAGATACGCAGTATTTT. Its translation is CASSTLALSTDTQYF.